This T cell receptor (beta chain) appears in the sequencing data of a study of neurological immune-mediated disorders. Stated time point: longitudinal time-point 3. PBMCs stored at -80 C, numbering 2 million, were the origin of the unsorted libraries. V was clipped by 2 bases and J by 2 bases, with 16 bases between them. The CDR3 has 15 amino acids. Looked up from germline, CDR1 is DFQATT and CDR2 is SNEGSKA (reference sequence). This clonotype was counted many times. Over 190 million TCR-beta sequences from 15-18 subjects came out of each sequencing run. TCRdb ran MiXCR on the 5' RACE reads and lists one entry per CDR3 protein. The sample consists of about 50,000 distinct CDR3 sequences, roughly 8.4% of them appearing once.

This TCR was recovered from a woman aged 40 to 50 in good health. What was sequenced was PBMCs. The chain is built from TRBV20-1 and TRBJ2-7, with D tentatively TRBD2 (6 bases). The CDR3 is CSARIWGTPTYEQYF. The CDR3 DNA reads as TGCAGTGCTAGAATTTGGGGGACTCCTACCTACGAGCAGTACTTC.